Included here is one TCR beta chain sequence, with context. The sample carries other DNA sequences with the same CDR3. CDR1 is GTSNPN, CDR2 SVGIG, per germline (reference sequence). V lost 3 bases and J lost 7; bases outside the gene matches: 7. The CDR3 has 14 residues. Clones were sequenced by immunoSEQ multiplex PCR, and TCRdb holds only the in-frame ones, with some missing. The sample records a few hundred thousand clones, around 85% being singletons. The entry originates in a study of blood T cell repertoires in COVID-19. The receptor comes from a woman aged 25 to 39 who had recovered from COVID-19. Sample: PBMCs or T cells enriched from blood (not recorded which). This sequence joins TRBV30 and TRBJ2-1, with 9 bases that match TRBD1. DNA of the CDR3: TGTGCCTGGAGCGCCGGGACAGGGTTAAATGAGCAGTTCTTC. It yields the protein CAWSAGTGLNEQFF.